This passage covers 23 T cell receptor beta chains from one sample sequenced in a study of cytomegalovirus exposure and HLA in healthy donors. Amplification used 60 Vbeta primers and 13 Jbeta primers. Assay: immunoSEQ multiplex PCR; the TCRdb copy retains only in-frame clones and omits some. In the table there are about 140,000 clones, roughly three quarters of which are singletons. The sample taken for sequencing was PBMCs. The receptors were sampled from a man younger than 45 in good health and CMV-seronegative.

The CDR3 DNA sequence: TGTGCCAGAAGCGTCCCACATCCGATCCTTTATCTTTCTAACTATGGCTACACCTTC. Its translation: CARSVPHPILYLSNYGYTF. The rearrangement joins TRBV7-5 to TRBJ1-2; the table's TRBD1 call for D was not verified on the DNA. TRBV7-5 is an annotated pseudogene. The CDR3 totals 19 residues.

The V call is TRBV19, the J call TRBJ2-4; weak D call: TRBD2 (5 bases). The germline V gene has CDR1 LNHDA and CDR2 SQIVND (reference sequence). The CDR3 runs to 15 residues. With 6 bases removed from V and 8 bases from J, the gap between germline ends came to 20 bases. The CDR3 region is CASRTAGRASDIQYF. CDR3 DNA: TGTGCCAGTAGAACGGCGGGTAGAGCGTCCGACATTCAGTACTTC.

The chain has TRBV4-1 and TRBJ2-7; 7 nucleotides line up with TRBD1. In germline, CDR1 is MGHRA, CDR2 YSYEKL. This CDR3 comprises 13 residues. The V and J ends lost 1 base and 3 bases, in that order; junction bases with no gene match: 0. The CDR3 is CASSQGDSYEQYF. The CDR3 DNA reads as TGCGCCAGCAGCCAAGGGGACAGCTACGAGCAGTACTTC.

The chain combines TRBV11-3 with TRBJ2-7; 7 nucleotides line up with TRBD1. CDR3 length: 15 residues. Trimming cost V 6 bases and J 4 bases; bases outside gene matches: 12. Looked up from germline, CDR1 is SGHNT and CDR2 is YENEEA. In nucleotides, the CDR3 is TGTGCCAGCAGAGGCCAGGGGGTTTTTTCATACGAGCAGTACTTC. This translates into CASRGQGVFSYEQYF.

This chain uses TRBV5-5 with TRBJ2-3; 9 positions agree with TRBD1. Looked up from germline, CDR1 is SGHKS and CDR2 is YYEKEE (reference sequence). The CDR3 spans 16 residues. J gave up 0 bases and V 4 bases, and 6 bases lay outside the gene matches. CDR3 in DNA: TGTGCCAGCAGCGCGGGACAGGGTCCTAGCACAGATACGCAGTATTTT. Protein product: CASSAGQGPSTDTQYF.

The chain carries TRBV5-1 and TRBJ2-1; the D gene is possibly TRBD2 (6 bases). Looked up from germline, CDR1 is SGHRS and CDR2 is YFSETQ. CDR3 size: 15 residues. V lost 4 bases to trimming and J lost 5 bases, with 16 bases between them. CDR3 residues: CASSVGGSGDNEQFF. DNA for the CDR3: TGCGCCAGCAGCGTCGGGGGTAGCGGAGACAATGAGCAGTTCTTC.

The chain recombines TRBV5-4 with TRBJ2-7, with a possible D match to TRBD2 (7 bases). Germline CDR1 is SGHNT and CDR2 is YYREEE (reference sequence). The CDR3 is 14 amino acids. Trimming stripped 1 base from V and 9 bases from J, with 17 bases between. The CDR3 loop reads CASSLKGGGLSQYF. The CDR3 bases are TGTGCCAGCAGCTTGAAAGGGGGGGGTCTTTCGCAGTACTTC.

V gene TRBV10-3 combines with J gene TRBJ1-4; D ambiguous. This CDR3 comprises 13 residues. V lost 10 bases to trimming and J lost 0 bases, with 9 bases between them. CDR1 and CDR2 from the germline V gene are ENHRY and SYGVKD. The CDR3 loop is CATQRATNEKLFF. CDR3 bases: TGTGCCACCCAGCGTGCAACTAATGAAAAACTGTTTTTT.

The gene calls are TRBV28 and TRBJ2-7; 10 nucleotides match TRBD1. The ends lost 5 bases at V and 4 bases at J; junction bases unmatched: 8. The CDR3 runs 15 residues. Looked up from germline, CDR1 is MDHEN and CDR2 is SYDVKM. CDR3 amino acids: CASSQAGQGTYEQYF. The CDR3 coding sequence is TGTGCCAGCAGTCAAGCGGGACAGGGGACATACGAGCAGTACTTC. Looking up the rest from reference TRBV28 and TRBJ2-7 gives the full variable domain: DVKVTQSSRYLVKRTGEKVFLECVQDMDHENMFWYRQDPGLGLRLIYFSYDVKMKEKGDIPEGYSVSREKKERFSLILESASTNQTSMYLCASSQAGQGTYEQYFGPGTRLTVT.

The chain links TRBV6-1 to TRBJ1-2; D is uncertain. The CDR3 spans 12 residues. The V gene's germline CDR1 is MNHNS and CDR2 SASEGT. V was clipped by 7 bases and J by 4 bases, with 10 bases between them. CDR3 coding DNA: TGTGCCAGCAATGACGGGATCTATGGCTACACCTTC. Translating gives CASNDGIYGYTF.

J is TRBJ2-1 and V is TRBV29-1; no firm D call. V lost 7 bases, J lost 4 bases, and 5 bases lay in between. The CDR3 consists of 10 residues. Per germline, CDR1 SQVTM and CDR2 ANQGSEA. The chain's CDR3 is CSGRYNEQFF. The CDR3, as DNA: TGCAGCGGGAGATACAATGAGCAGTTCTTC.

The chain is built from TRBV11-2 and TRBJ2-5; TRBD1 aligns across 8 bases. CDR1 and CDR2 from the germline V gene are SGHAT and FQNNGV. The CDR3 sequence is 14 residues long. V was pared by 5 bases and J by 10 bases, with 12 bases of the junction left unmatched. CDR3 amino acids: CASSRMGQEASQYF. The CDR3 coding sequence is TGTGCCAGCAGCAGAATGGGACAGGAAGCGAGCCAGTACTTC.

The chain carries TRBV6-4 and TRBJ2-3; TRBD2 agrees at 12 bases. The CDR3 has 18 amino acids. The V gene's germline CDR1 is MRHNA and CDR2 SNTAGT. With V trimmed by 6 bases and J by 6 bases, 16 bases remained unmatched. CDR3 nucleotide sequence: TGTGCCAGCAGGCTCCCCGGAGCTAGCGGGAGGGTAGGGGATACGCAGTATTTT. Translation gives CASRLPGASGRVGDTQYF.

J is TRBJ2-3 and V is TRBV4-2; 8 nucleotides agree with TRBD2. Per germline, CDR1 LGHNA and CDR2 YNFKEQ. The CDR3 is 16 residues long. V shed 0 bases and J 0 bases; nucleotides not matched to a gene: 2. The CDR3: CASSQELAVSTDTQYF. In DNA form, the CDR3 reads TGTGCCAGCAGCCAAGAACTAGCGGTTAGCACAGATACGCAGTATTTT.

The V and J genes are TRBV10-1 and TRBJ2-7; D possibly corresponds to TRBD1 (6 bases). Germline CDR1 WNHNN, CDR2 SYGVQD (reference sequence). V was clipped by 0 bases and J by 2 bases, with 17 bases between them. CDR3 size: 17 residues. CDR3 coding DNA: TGCGCCAGCAGTGAGTCCTTGGGTCAGGGGATTCCCTACGAGCAGTACTTC. Its protein product is CASSESLGQGIPYEQYF.

This chain links TRBV10-3 with TRBJ1-2; a possible D gene is TRBD1 (5 bases). V was trimmed by 5 bases and J by 8 bases, leaving 12 bases between them. This CDR3 contains 12 residues. Germline CDR1 reads ENHRY; CDR2 reads SYGVKD. Here the CDR3 reads CAISTGSGGYTF. DNA for the CDR3: TGTGCCATCAGTACAGGTTCCGGAGGCTACACCTTC.

The rearrangement joins TRBV5-1 to TRBJ2-3; 14 bases agree with TRBD2. Germline trimming cut 3 bases from V and 1 base from J; bases unmatched to any gene: 7. The CDR3 spans 18 residues. The germline CDR1 and CDR2 sequences are SGHRS and YFSETQ. CDR3 sequence reads: CASSSGTSGRWGTDTQYF. CDR3 bases: TGCGCCAGCAGCTCGGGGACTAGCGGGAGATGGGGCACAGATACGCAGTATTTT. The full variable domain, in which reference TRBV5-1 and TRBJ2-3 provide the parts outside the CDR3, is KAGVTQTPRYLIKTRGQQVTLSCSPISGHRSVSWYQQTPGQGLQFLFEYFSETQRNKGNFPGRFSGRQFSNSRSEMNVSTLELGDSALYLCASSSGTSGRWGTDTQYFGPGTRLTVL.

The genes are TRBV9 and TRBJ1-1, with D possibly matching TRBD1 (5 bases). This CDR3 comprises 14 residues. Germline CDR1 is SGDLS and CDR2 is YYNGEE. The V end lost 4 bases, the J end lost 2 bases, and 12 bases lay between the germline ends. In DNA form, the CDR3 reads TGTGCCAGCAGCCTCCGGGGGGGTAACACTGAAGCTTTCTTT. Its protein product is CASSLRGGNTEAFF.

This sequence joins TRBV6-1 and TRBJ1-1; D is ambiguous. Germline V gene sequence: CDR1 MNHNS, CDR2 SASEGT. Trimming took off 7 bases at V and 7 bases at J, with 10 bases between the two ends. The CDR3 spans 11 residues. For the CDR3, the DNA is TGTGCCAGCAAAAAAAGGAGTGAAGCTTTCTTT. Amino acids: CASKKRSEAFF.

This chain links TRBV6-1 with TRBJ2-2; TRBD1 matches at 9 bases. This CDR3 has 16 residues. Germline V CDR1 and CDR2: MNHNS, SASEGT. Germline trimming cut 3 bases from V and 4 bases from J; bases unmatched to any gene: 6. CDR3 DNA sequence: TGTGCCAGCAGTGATGTATGGACAGGGGTCACCGGGGAGCTGTTTTTT. Translated: CASSDVWTGVTGELFF.

The chain uses TRBV29-1 and TRBJ2-1, with 8 bases identical to TRBD2. V gave up 7 bases and J gave up 6 bases; unmatched junction bases: 14. The CDR3 is 15 residues long. Germline V gene data show CDR1 as SQVTM and CDR2 as ANQGSEA. CDR3 sequence: CSAGLPGGPGNEQFF. CDR3 nucleotides: TGCAGCGCCGGACTTCCGGGAGGGCCCGGCAATGAGCAGTTCTTC.

The V call is TRBV19, the J call TRBJ1-1; D perhaps matches TRBD1 (6 bases). Germline V gene lookup returns CDR1 LNHDA and CDR2 SQIVND (reference sequence). The CDR3 sequence is 14 residues long. Trimming left V 7 bases short and J 1 base short, with 13 bases between. The DNA of the CDR3 is TGTGCCAGTACCATACAGGGCCGGAACACTGAAGCTTTCTTT. Residues: CASTIQGRNTEAFF.

The rearrangement links TRBV9 to TRBJ1-2; weak D call: TRBD1 (5 bases). The CDR3 is made up of 13 amino acids. Germline V gene lookup returns CDR1 SGDLS and CDR2 YYNGEE. The germline V and J ends were trimmed by 2 bases and 6 bases, with 11 bases remaining between them. CDR3 sequence (DNA): TGTGCCAGCAGCGTCGGGGAGGGGAATGGCTACACCTTC. It specifies CASSVGEGNGYTF.